The present TCR beta chain was sequenced within a study of response to subunit inactivated influenza vaccine. This clonotype appeared a few times. Germline CDR1 is SGHAT and CDR2 is FQDESV (reference sequence). This CDR3 region has 15 residues. Germline trimming cut 5 bases from V and 9 bases from J; bases unmatched to any gene: 8. TCRdb reanalysed the RT-PCR reads using MiXCR and keeps one entry per CDR3 protein. The table records about 500,000 distinct CDR3 sequences, approximately 17% of them present only once. V usage is TRBV11-1 and J usage is TRBJ2-1, with 12 bases identical to TRBD2. Sequences were derived from CD4+ T cells sorted from PBMCs, sampled 23 to 25 months after vaccination. The receptor's source is a man between 50 and 75 years old who received an inactivated influenza vaccine. The CDR3, as DNA: TGTGCCAGCAGCCCGAGACTAGCGGGAGCTCTTGAGCAGTTCTTC. This gives the protein CASSPRLAGALEQFF. Full variable domain (rest looked up from reference TRBV11-1 and TRBJ2-1): EAEVAQSPRYKITEKSQAVAFWCDPISGHATLYWYRQILGQGPELLVQFQDESVVDDSQLPKDRFSAERLKGVDSTLKIQPAELGDSAMYLCASSPRLAGALEQFFGPGTRLTVL.